The rows below give T cell receptor beta chains drawn from one sample of a study of cytomegalovirus exposure and HLA in healthy donors. The protocol was immunoSEQ multiplex PCR, while the TCRdb copy is restricted to in-frame clones and leaves out a portion. The sample contains around 88,000 clones, about four fifths of which appear only once. The sequencing input was PBMCs. These receptors all come from a middle-aged woman in good health and CMV-seropositive. The CDR3 runs from the conserved cysteine through the conserved F or W.

cdr3_aa,v_call,j_call
CAWSLAGTYEQYF,TRBV30,TRBJ2-7
CASSYGRTNYEQYF,TRBV6-5,TRBJ2-7
CASRRGGAENEQFF,TRBV13,TRBJ2-1
CATSRDVAGDSTQYF,TRBV15,TRBJ2-3
CASSSRTLNEQFF,TRBV7-2,TRBJ2-1
CSVEAGGPIDTQYF,TRBV29-1,TRBJ2-3
CASSLGTVRNQPQHF,TRBV7-8,TRBJ1-5
CASSPTSGSGEQFF,TRBV7-9,TRBJ2-1
CASSLYQGLRGENYGYTF,TRBV28,TRBJ1-2
CASSTRGGTNTGELFF,TRBV6-4,TRBJ2-2
CASGRDRQQETQYF,TRBV2,TRBJ2-5
CASSQIGLAGESVTLETQYF,TRBV4-2,TRBJ2-5
CSVQKSGQNTEAFF,TRBV29-1,TRBJ1-1
CASSRGTGNEQFF,TRBV6-5,TRBJ2-1
CASSQGLAGRWNEQFF,TRBV4-1,TRBJ2-1
CASLRGPAGGFQETQYF,TRBV11-2,TRBJ2-5
CASSLGHSGAGGLNEQFF,TRBV27,TRBJ2-1
CASSSGTSANEQFF,TRBV5-1,TRBJ2-1
CSARVSEAFF,TRBV20-1,TRBJ1-1
CASSSGQGFEAFF,TRBV11-3,TRBJ1-1
CATSRAYQETQYF,TRBV15,TRBJ2-5
CASSLADRSTEAFF,TRBV7-8,TRBJ1-1
CASSAQGRFNEKLFF,TRBV5-5,TRBJ1-4
CASSYWGTRGYGYTF,TRBV6-5,TRBJ1-2
CASSDRTSYIETQYF,TRBV2,TRBJ2-5
CASSGETGGFETQYF,TRBV6-5,TRBJ2-5
CASSLVIPGGQGYTF,TRBV11-2,TRBJ1-2
CASSLVSPASGRPFSYEQYF,TRBV7-8,TRBJ2-7
CASSEVAGAGEKLFF,TRBV6-1,TRBJ1-4
CASSQGYWASDEQFF,TRBV4-1,TRBJ2-1
CASSLTTGHRISYEQYF,TRBV5-1,.
CASSIGGGPPFF,TRBV19,TRBJ2-1
CASSDRSQETQYF,TRBV2,TRBJ2-5
CASSGAGGREKLFF,TRBV28,TRBJ1-4
CASSLDIQNTEAFF,TRBV5-1,TRBJ1-1
CASSVAGVRADTQYF,TRBV9,TRBJ2-3
CASSLEEGQGAGNQPQHF,TRBV5-5,TRBJ1-5
CASGLVGSDEQYF,TRBV12-5,TRBJ2-7
CAISASSPGTNYGYTF,TRBV10-3,TRBJ1-2
CASRNTGGYEQYF,TRBV23-1,TRBJ2-7
CASSLSGRESNEQFF,TRBV28,TRBJ2-1
CASKAGANTGELFF,TRBV5-1,TRBJ2-2
CASSLGVPSSGNTIYF,TRBV18,TRBJ1-3
CASSLSFTDTQYF,TRBV7-8,TRBJ2-3
CASSIAQGHTEAFF,TRBV19,TRBJ1-1
CASSFGAGGPADTQYF,TRBV28,TRBJ2-3
CASSQQGWVNTEAFF,TRBV7-9,TRBJ1-1
CASSPGLAGGTDTQYF,TRBV13,TRBJ2-3
CASSPPNLGGHGYTF,TRBV6-6,TRBJ1-2
CASSTEVPETQYF,TRBV5-1,TRBJ2-5
CAISPMEEGRSTGELFF,TRBV10-3,TRBJ2-2
CTSSFGQGNTEAFF,TRBV5-8,TRBJ1-1
CASRPTTGLWNTEAFF,TRBV27,TRBJ1-1
CASSERESRETQYF,TRBV10-2,TRBJ2-5
CASGPGQGHNEQFF,TRBV12-5,TRBJ2-1
CASSLESGRRTEAFF,TRBV5-5,TRBJ1-1